This TCR beta chain is from a study of long-term antiretroviral therapy in people with HIV (dated by TCRdb to between 2021 and 2022). Study-wide context: The earliest samples were collected roughly a decade before the 2015 WHO recommendation for immediate ART, at a time when ART was usually postponed until CD4 counts fell. This retrospective serial study examined whether starting ART and sustained HIV suppression were associated with changes in the composition and diversity of the TRB repertoire in peripheral blood. A total of 150 to 200 cryopreserved PBMC samples were contributed to the cohort by 30 adults with confirmed HIV infection, with samples collected serially over a mean of about 6 years (range 1-12). About 40% of the roughly 30 participants with HIV were female. No cross-contamination during QIAcube processing was seen in test extractions of a monoclonal T-cell line run alongside about 33 polyclonal samples. What the study reported, not specific to this receptor: Because pre-ART samples had limited cell numbers, unsorted PBMC were profiled rather than sorted CD4+ and CD8+ T cells. Inferences about post-ART repertoire changes are limited because no data were available on ART adherence, viral resistance or therapy changes. A significant increase in TRB diversity was found to be associated with ART initiation, although TRB diversity was observed to remain significantly below that of transplant donor controls even after long-term ART. Compared with controls, HIV repertoires had narrower CDR3 length ranges, and the network structure pointed to an antigen-experienced repertoire that shifted only slightly toward naive after ART. Since PBMC availability was limited, sequencing covered only the TCR beta chain, with no alpha chain pairing. The samples span the years 2004 to 2017, and the ART regimens used may be less effective than current regimens. At every time point, the repertoire was dominated by expanded TRB clones first identified before ART initiation, although this dominance fluctuated and, in many PLHIV, declined after ART.

As encoded in the germline V gene, CDR1 is MGHRA while CDR2 is YSYEKL. Clipping removes 1 base from V and 2 bases from J, with 7 as the unmatched junction base count. The cysteine opens and the phenylalanine closes a CDR3 of 17 amino acids. Only the CDR3 portion is preserved as DNA: 51 bases, with reading frame beginning at the first base. The immunoSEQ hsTCRB v3.0 assay was used at survey level resolution for TRB variable region sequencing. The targeted TRB sequencing depth was about 40,000-55,000 T-cell genomes per sample. An Illumina MiSeq with a v3 150-cycle kit was used to sequence the pooled TRB libraries. Concerning the study's data processing: Repertoire analysis was performed in R inside a reproducible Nextflow workflow that covered QC, data transformation and analysis. LymphoSeq2, an R package for exploring AIRR-Seq data, was used to implement custom analyses. Several samples that yielded fewer than 5000 total TRB sequences were excluded, so that 150 to 200 HIV repertoires were analyzed. Among the 200 or so HIV repertoires that were kept, 59 were collected before ART initiation and more than 120 were collected after ART initiation. Repertoires were downsampled to 5000 TRB nucleotide sequences, with summary statistics averaged over 100 downsampling iterations. Only TRB sequences with CDR3 regions of at least seven amino acids were retained for analysis. Diversity was assessed using a clonality score derived from Shannon entropy and using the Gini coefficient. Repertoire networks linked the top 5000 CDR3 amino acid sequences whenever two sequences differed by an edit distance of one. For TRB CDR3 amino acid sequences, antigen specificity groups and MHC restriction were predicted with GLIPH2. Known CMV, EBV, HIV or tissue antigen associations were flagged by matching CDR3 amino acid sequences against VDJdb and McPAS-TCR. Pre-ART, post-ART and control groups were compared with Wilcoxon signed-rank tests and Holm-Bonferroni correction. The table comes from immuneACCESS by way of TCRdb, which keeps in-frame sequences with V and J called. Part of the clones is missing from these tables; in studies checked, under half for an unresolved V gene and the rest for unknown reasons. From that table come the V and J calls and clone size; the DNA was used to work out D and trimming. For this sample there are 14,000 or so clones; around 82% appear just once. Jointly, the top ten make up roughly 25% of the sample.

About this clone: What antigen it recognizes has not been identified. One base away there is no much larger clone; base qualities are not given.

To be included, a participant needed at least one PBMC sample from before ART initiation plus at least two post-ART samples. All participants with HIV were treated in the United States of America. Before DNA extraction, cryopreserved samples containing about 0.95-10 million PBMC were thawed and washed. At the time of the earliest PBMC sample, participants with HIV were aged between about 20 and 55 years. PBMC samples from each participant spanned 1-4 timepoints before ART initiation and 2-8 timepoints after ART initiation, with a median of 7 samples. For every participant, serial HIV viral load, CD4+ T-cell count, ART history and demographic data were obtained. Genomic DNA was extracted from unsorted PBMC with a Qiagen kit on a QIAcube, processed in batches of 12 samples.

The source material was unsorted PBMCs, sampled 3.1 years after starting antiretroviral therapy. The receptor comes from a man aged 35 to 55 with HIV. The receptor chain draws on TRBV4-1 and TRBJ2-5; 10 central bases correspond to TRBD2. The CDR3 region reads CASSQGPLAGAQETQYF. The bases read TGCGCCAGCAGCCAAGGGCCGCTAGCGGGGGCTCAAGAGACCCAGTACTTC.